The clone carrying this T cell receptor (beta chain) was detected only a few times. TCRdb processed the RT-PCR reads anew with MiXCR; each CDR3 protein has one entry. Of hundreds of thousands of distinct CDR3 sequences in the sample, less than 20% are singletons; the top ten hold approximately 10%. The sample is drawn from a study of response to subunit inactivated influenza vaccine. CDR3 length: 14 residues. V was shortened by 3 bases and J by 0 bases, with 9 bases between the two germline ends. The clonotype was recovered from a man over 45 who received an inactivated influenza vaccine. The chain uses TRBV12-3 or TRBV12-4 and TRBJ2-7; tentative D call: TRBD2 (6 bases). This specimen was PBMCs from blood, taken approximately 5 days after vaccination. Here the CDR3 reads CASSLRRDSYEQYF. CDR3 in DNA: TGTGCCAGCAGTTTGCGGCGGGACTCCTACGAGCAGTACTTC.